These T cell receptor beta chains were read from a single sample in a study of blood T cell repertoires in COVID-19. Clones were sequenced by immunoSEQ multiplex PCR, and TCRdb holds only the in-frame ones, with some missing. There are about 160,000 clones in the sample; approximately 84% occur only once, and 22% lies in the top ten. The specimen was peripheral blood. The receptors were gathered from a woman older than 75 with acute or convalescent COVID-19. The CDR3 runs from the conserved cysteine through the conserved F or W. The D gene is left open where the match is weak. Expanded clones are given a class, and other clones once, few, many or no size at all.

J gene | D gene | V gene | clone size | CDR3 protein | CDR3 DNA
TRBJ2-5 | NA | TRBV4-1 | NA | CASSQDPETRFYF | TGCGCCAGCAGCCAAGATCCGGAGACTAGATTCTACTTC
TRBJ1-2 | TRBD1 | TRBV10-3 | NA | CAISEQQGVYGYTF | TGTGCCATCAGTGAACAACAGGGGGTCTATGGCTACACCTTC
TRBJ1-1 | TRBD1 | TRBV28 | NA | CASSRDREDSEAFF | TGTGCCAGCAGTCGGGACAGGGAGGATTCTGAAGCTTTCTTT
TRBJ2-6 | NA | TRBV2 | NA | CASNSDSSGANVLTF | TGTGCCAGCAACTCGGACAGCTCTGGGGCCAACGTCCTGACTTTC
TRBJ2-1 | NA | TRBV6-5 | NA | CASSSTSSNEQFF | TGTGCCAGCAGTTCGACTAGTTCCAATGAGCAGTTCTTC
TRBJ2-7 | TRBD1 | TRBV11-3 | NA | CASSKGQGFEQYF | TGTGCCAGCAGCAAGGGACAGGGGTTCGAGCAGTACTTC
TRBJ2-3 | NA | TRBV6-5 | NA | CASEGHSDAQYF | TGTGCCAGCGAGGGACACTCAGATGCGCAGTATTTT
TRBJ1-6 | NA | TRBV19 | NA | CASKTSPGQYSPLHF | TGTGCCAGTAAGACATCCCCCGGCCAGTACTCACCCCTCCACTTT
TRBJ2-7 | NA | TRBV29-1 | NA | CSVRGTASSYEQYF | TGCAGCGTACGCGGGACGGCGAGCTCCTACGAGCAGTACTTC
TRBJ1-3 | TRBD1 | TRBV11-2 | NA | CASSLAGQGANTIYF | TGTGCCAGCAGCTTAGCGGGACAGGGGGCAAACACCATATATTTT
TRBJ2-1 | TRBD1 | TRBV18 | few | CASSPPGQGMEQFF | TGTGCCAGCTCACCACCGGGACAGGGAATGGAGCAGTTCTTC
TRBJ2-3 | TRBD1 | TRBV11-2 | NA | CASSFYRGRSTDTQYF | TGTGCCAGCAGCTTTTACAGGGGGCGATCCACAGATACGCAGTATTTT
TRBJ2-5 | TRBD1 | TRBV29-1 | few | CSVEGYRGQVNGETQYF | TGCAGCGTTGAAGGGTATAGGGGGCAAGTCAATGGAGAGACCCAGTACTTC
TRBJ1-5 | NA | TRBV6-4 | few | CASSETANQPQHF | TGTGCCAGCAGTGAAACAGCTAATCAGCCCCAGCATTTT
TRBJ2-1 | TRBD2 | TRBV5-1 | NA | CASSSIGTSGRGSSYNEQFF | TGCGCCAGCAGCTCAATCGGGACTAGCGGGAGGGGGAGCTCCTACAATGAGCAGTTCTTC
TRBJ2-1 | TRBD2 | TRBV30 | NA | CAWSPGLADNEQFF | TGTGCCTGGAGCCCGGGACTAGCGGACAATGAGCAGTTCTTC
TRBJ2-7 | TRBD1 | TRBV7-2 | NA | CASSSRGYRYEQYF | TGTGCCAGCAGCTCCAGGGGGTACCGCTACGAGCAGTACTTC
TRBJ1-1 | NA | TRBV4-1 | few | CASVIAEGMNTEAFF | TGCGCCAGCGTAATAGCGGAGGGGATGAACACTGAAGCTTTCTTT
TRBJ2-1 | TRBD2 | TRBV3-1/TRBV3-2 | NA | CASSQVAAGGGEQFF | TGTGCCAGCAGCCAAGTTGCAGCGGGAGGAGGTGAGCAGTTCTTC
TRBJ2-2 | TRBD1 | TRBV12-3/TRBV12-4 | NA | CASRGTEAGELFF | TGTGCCAGCAGGGGGACAGAGGCCGGGGAGCTGTTTTTT
TRBJ2-1 | NA | TRBV29-1 | NA | CSVRHSFNNEQFF | TGCAGCGTCCGACACAGCTTCAACAATGAGCAGTTCTTC
TRBJ2-3 | TRBD2 | TRBV24-1 | NA | CATSDPAVAGEGDTQYF | TGTGCCACCAGTGATCCGGCCGTGGCGGGAGAGGGGGATACGCAGTATTTT
TRBJ2-7 | TRBD2 | TRBV18 | NA | CASSPGTRGYEQYF | TGTGCCAGCTCACCCGGGACTAGGGGGTACGAGCAGTACTTC
TRBJ2-7 | TRBD1 | TRBV19 | NA | CASSIQGAGYEQYF | TGTGCCAGTAGTATACAGGGGGCCGGGTACGAGCAGTACTTC
TRBJ2-2 | NA | TRBV7-2 | NA | CASSRQHTGELFF | TGTGCCAGCAGCCGACAGCACACCGGGGAGCTGTTTTTT
TRBJ1-3 | NA | TRBV28 | NA | CASSSAGSSSGNTIYF | TGTGCCAGCAGTTCTGCAGGATCGAGCTCTGGAAACACCATATATTTT
TRBJ1-1 | NA | TRBV14 | NA | CASSPLGGDTEAFF | TGTGCCAGCAGCCCCCTCGGAGGGGACACTGAAGCTTTCTTT
TRBJ2-1 | NA | TRBV5-4 | NA | CASSLPGLEDNEQFF | TGTGCCAGCAGCTTGCCGGGACTGGAAGACAATGAGCAGTTCTTC
TRBJ2-3 | TRBD2 | TRBV2 | NA | CASNKGTSGRDTQYF | TGTGCCAGCAACAAAGGGACTAGCGGGCGGGATACGCAGTATTTT
TRBJ1-5 | NA | TRBV4-1 | NA | CASSPRVGDGNQPQHF | TGCGCCAGCAGTCCTCGGGTCGGGGATGGCAATCAGCCCCAGCATTTT
TRBJ2-1 | TRBD2 | TRBV29-1 | NA | CSVEVPGRYNEQFF | TGCAGCGTTGAAGTACCCGGGAGGTACAATGAGCAGTTCTTC
TRBJ1-2 | NA | TRBV5-1 | NA | CASSLFASYGYTF | TGCGCCAGCAGCTTGTTCGCCAGCTATGGCTACACCTTC
TRBJ1-1 | NA | TRBV10-3 | NA | CAISEYNREEAFF | TGTGCCATCAGTGAGTACAACAGGGAAGAAGCTTTCTTT
TRBJ2-1 | TRBD1 | TRBV27 | NA | CASGFRGKNEQFF | TGTGCCAGCGGGTTCAGGGGGAAAAATGAGCAGTTCTTC
TRBJ1-5 | NA | TRBV15 | few | CATSIRDTYQPQHF | TGTGCCACCAGCATCCGGGACACCTATCAGCCCCAGCATTTT
TRBJ2-7 | TRBD2 | TRBV5-5 | NA | CASSAGLAGGYEQYF | TGTGCCAGCAGTGCCGGACTAGCGGGAGGCTACGAGCAGTACTTC
TRBJ2-1 | TRBD1 | TRBV7-2 | NA | CASSPDRGGLPYNEQFF | TGTGCCAGCAGCCCGGACAGGGGGGGCCTACCGTACAATGAGCAGTTCTTC
TRBJ2-1 | NA | TRBV6-2/TRBV6-3 | NA | CASSYRGMGSYNEQFF | TGTGCCAGCAGTTACCGGGGTATGGGCTCCTACAATGAGCAGTTCTTC
TRBJ2-1 | TRBD2 | TRBV19 | NA | CASKRELAGYNEQFF | TGTGCCAGTAAAAGGGAACTAGCGGGATACAATGAGCAGTTCTTC
TRBJ2-5 | NA | TRBV12-5 | few | CASGLGDRGSGKETQYF | TGTGCTAGTGGTTTGGGGGACCGGGGGAGCGGAAAAGAGACCCAGTACTTC
TRBJ2-7 | NA | TRBV2 | NA | CASSEALALELYEQYF | TGTGCCAGCAGTGAAGCGCTAGCGCTGGAGCTCTACGAGCAGTACTTC
TRBJ1-2 | TRBD1 | TRBV6-5 | NA | CASSPWGQTYGYTF | TGTGCCAGCAGCCCCTGGGGACAGACCTATGGCTACACCTTC
TRBJ1-5 | NA | TRBV5-5 | few | CASSLEAGQNQPQHF | TGTGCCAGCAGCTTGGAGGCAGGACAAAATCAGCCCCAGCATTTT
TRBJ1-3 | NA | TRBV5-1 | NA | CASSLGNSGNTIYF | TGCGCCAGCAGCTTGGGTAACTCTGGAAACACCATATATTTT
TRBJ2-1 | TRBD1 | TRBV5-1 | NA | CASSPWDSREQFF | TGCGCCAGCAGCCCCTGGGACAGCAGGGAGCAGTTCTTC